This T cell receptor (beta chain) derives from a study of blood T cells in healthy people across ages. About the study: Capturing about one barcoded beta molecule per two T cells was achieved by template switching.

The CDR3 contains 12 residues. The trim removed 6 bases at V and 7 bases at J, leaving 3 bases unmatched. Primers used in a second PCR of roughly 7 to 12 cycles were a sample-barcoded 5' primer and a J-beta primer mix. Via MiXCR, TCRdb re-called the 5' RACE reads, giving one row per CDR3 protein. This table has 600,000 or so distinct CDR3 sequences, under 30% appearing once. In this sample, this clonotype turned up once. At least 7 million PBMCs were isolated per sample. This chain links TRBV12-3 or TRBV12-4 with TRBJ2-1, with 7 nucleotides matching TRBD2. This sequence was found in a woman older than 75 in good health. The material sequenced was blood. The CDR3 here is CASRGRANEQFF. For the CDR3, the DNA is TGTGCCAGCAGGGGGAGGGCAAATGAGCAGTTCTTC.